These T cell receptor beta chains were read from a single sample in a study of T cells after yellow fever vaccination. TCRdb ran MiXCR on the 5' RACE reads and lists one entry per CDR3 protein. The sample yields about 550,000 distinct CDR3 sequences, around 21% seen once. Material: PBMCs, obtained 15 days after the yellow fever booster vaccination. These receptors were collected from a man aged 25-45 years who received the YFV17D yellow fever vaccine. The CDR3 runs from the conserved cysteine through the conserved F or W. A D gene is named only where the DNA matches it firmly. The size entry is marked missing in some rows and otherwise reads once, few, many or a size class.

D gene,V gene,clone size,J gene,CDR3 DNA,CDR3 protein
NA,TRBV12-3/TRBV12-4,few,TRBJ2-1,TGTGCCAGCGGAGAAGGGGGCTCCTACAATGAGCAGTTCTTC,CASGEGGSYNEQFF
TRBD2,TRBV25-1,few,TRBJ2-5,TGTGCCAGCAGTGATGTAGCGACTAGCGGGTTTGAGACCCAGTACTTC,CASSDVATSGFETQYF
TRBD1,TRBV14,few,TRBJ2-7,TGTGCCAGCAGCGAAGGAGGGACAGGCCCCTACGAGCAGTACTTC,CASSEGGTGPYEQYF
NA,TRBV27,few,TRBJ2-5,TGTGCCAGCAGTACCCGAGGGGGGCGTGGAGGAGAGACCCAGTACTTC,CASSTRGGRGGETQYF
NA,TRBV20-1,few,TRBJ2-3,TGCAGTGCCCGATCCATAATAGATACGCAGTATTTT,CSARSIIDTQYF
TRBD2,TRBV7-2,NA,TRBJ2-5,TGTGCCAGCAGCTTAATGGGACTAGATCAAGAGACCCAGTACTTC,CASSLMGLDQETQYF
NA,TRBV7-9,NA,TRBJ1-2,TGTGCCAGCAGCTCCGGCAAGGGGAGCTATGGCTACACCTTC,CASSSGKGSYGYTF
NA,TRBV20-1,NA,TRBJ1-3,TGCAGTGCTAGAGATAAAGGGATCGGAGCATATTTT,CSARDKGIGAYF
NA,TRBV5-1,NA,TRBJ1-1,TGCGCCAGCAGTCAACAGGGTCCCACTGAAGCTTTCTTT,CASSQQGPTEAFF
NA,TRBV21-1,few,TRBJ2-2,TGTGCCAGCAGCAAAGATGAACTTAGCGGGAGCGACACCGGGGAGCTGTTTTTT,CASSKDELSGSDTGELFF
NA,TRBV12-3/TRBV12-4,few,TRBJ2-6,TGTGCCAGCAGTTTAGGCTCAGGGTCGGCCAACGTCCTGACTTTC,CASSLGSGSANVLTF
NA,TRBV27,few,TRBJ2-1,TGTGCCAGCAGTTCGGGGGACGGATACAATGAGCAGTTCTTC,CASSSGDGYNEQFF
NA,TRBV21-1,NA,TRBJ1-5,TGTGCCAGGCCGGTCTATAGCAATCAGCCCCAGCATTTT,CARPVYSNQPQHF
NA,TRBV10-3,few,TRBJ1-4,TGTGCCATCAGGCCGGACGAAGGGAAACTGTTTTTT,CAIRPDEGKLFF
NA,TRBV5-4,few,TRBJ2-3,TGTGCCAGCAGGGATTTAGACCGGGCCCTAGGTGGAGATACGCAGTATTTT,CASRDLDRALGGDTQYF
NA,TRBV19,few,TRBJ2-6,TGTGCCAGTACAAAGTTCTCTGGGGCCAACGTCCTGACTTTC,CASTKFSGANVLTF
NA,TRBV4-3,few,TRBJ1-5,TGCGCCAGCAGCCAAGAGATCTGGGCTTCGCAGCCCCAGCATTTT,CASSQEIWASQPQHF
NA,TRBV7-9,NA,TRBJ1-1,TGTGCCAGCAAGTGGGATAAGAACACTGAAGCTTTCTTT,CASKWDKNTEAFF
NA,TRBV30,NA,TRBJ2-5,TGTGCCTGCCTTAAGGTGGGGGAGACCCAGTACTTC,CACLKVGETQYF
NA,TRBV29-1,NA,TRBJ1-3,TGCAGCGTTGGGACTGACTCTGGAAACACCATATATTTT,CSVGTDSGNTIYF
TRBD2,TRBV7-2,NA,TRBJ2-1,TGTGCCAGCAGCTTTTGGGAAATAGCGGGAGATTCCTACAATGAGCAGTTCTTC,CASSFWEIAGDSYNEQFF
TRBD2,TRBV7-2,NA,TRBJ2-1,TGTGCCAGCAGCTTAGCCTTTTCAAGCGGGGCAACCTCCTACAATGAGCAGTTCTTC,CASSLAFSSGATSYNEQFF
TRBD2,TRBV25-1,many,TRBJ2-1,TGTGCCAGCAGTAACCTGGGTGGGCGGGGGTACAATGAGCAGTTCTTC,CASSNLGGRGYNEQFF
TRBD2,TRBV6-5,NA,TRBJ2-3,TGTGCCAGCAGTTACCCAGGCGGGGGGCGAAGCACAGATACGCAGTATTTT,CASSYPGGGRSTDTQYF
NA,TRBV4-3,few,TRBJ2-1,TGCGCCAGCAGCCAAGATTTCGGGGAGTTCAAGGGGAATGAGCAGTTCTTC,CASSQDFGEFKGNEQFF
TRBD2,TRBV20-1,once,TRBJ2-4,TGCAGTGCTAGCGGGATCGGGAGGTTGGACATTCAGTACTTC,CSASGIGRLDIQYF
NA,TRBV7-2,few,TRBJ2-6,TGTGCCAGCAGCTTAACTGTGTACTCTGGGGCCAACGTCCTGACTTTC,CASSLTVYSGANVLTF
TRBD2,TRBV2,once,TRBJ2-1,TGTGCCAGCAGTCTCAGCGGGAGGGCCTACTATGAGCAGTTCTTC,CASSLSGRAYYEQFF
NA,TRBV4-3,few,TRBJ2-3,TGCGCCAGCAGCCAAGGCGGGTTTGGAGCGCAGTATTTT,CASSQGGFGAQYF
NA,TRBV9,NA,TRBJ2-3,TGTGCCAGCAGCGTGAGCCCAGCCGATTTAGATACGCAGTATTTT,CASSVSPADLDTQYF
TRBD1,TRBV18,NA,TRBJ2-2,TGTGCCAGCTCACCACCGGGACAGGGCCTAAACACCGGGGAGCTGTTTTTT,CASSPPGQGLNTGELFF
NA,TRBV20-1,NA,TRBJ2-3,TGCAGTGCCCGAAGGGGTGTGACAGCCGATACGCAGTATTTT,CSARRGVTADTQYF
NA,TRBV7-9,few,TRBJ1-4,TGTGCCAGCATGGGCATAAATGAAAAACTGTTTTTT,CASMGINEKLFF
NA,TRBV7-6,few,TRBJ2-7,TGTGCCAGCAGCTTAGATACCCACAGAACCTACGAGCAGTACTTC,CASSLDTHRTYEQYF
TRBD1,TRBV6-5,NA,TRBJ1-5,TGTGCCAGCAGTTACTGGGCAGGGGGAAGGCAGCCCCAGCATTTT,CASSYWAGGRQPQHF
NA,TRBV5-1,NA,TRBJ2-6,TGCGCCAGCAGCTTCGAGGACAGTAACTCTGGGGCCAACGTCCTGACTTTC,CASSFEDSNSGANVLTF
NA,TRBV27,NA,TRBJ2-3,TGTGCCAGCAGTTTTATGTTCACAGATACGCAGTATTTT,CASSFMFTDTQYF
TRBD1,TRBV5-1,few,TRBJ2-2,TGCGCCAGCAGCACGGCCGGGACAGGGATCAACACCGGGGAGCTGTTTTTT,CASSTAGTGINTGELFF
NA,TRBV4-3,few,TRBJ2-3,TGCGCCAGCAGCCAGAGGGGTCCCACAGATACGCAGTATTTT,CASSQRGPTDTQYF
TRBD2,TRBV9,few,TRBJ2-1,TGTGCCAGCAGCGTAGCGGGAGGGCATGAGCAGTTCTTC,CASSVAGGHEQFF
NA,TRBV7-2,NA,TRBJ2-7,TGTGCCAGCAGCAAAGACCGGGACGATCACGAGCAGTACTTC,CASSKDRDDHEQYF
NA,TRBV20-1,NA,TRBJ2-6,TGCAGTGCTAGTTCGTGGTACTCTGGGGCCAACGTCCTGACTTTC,CSASSWYSGANVLTF
NA,TRBV4-3,many,TRBJ2-1,TGCGCCAGCAGCCGAGCCACCGGGAATTGGGGCAATGAGCAGTTCTTC,CASSRATGNWGNEQFF
NA,TRBV7-2,many,TRBJ2-1,TGTGCCAGCAGCAAACGATCTGGCGACAGCTCCTACAATGAGCAGTTCTTC,CASSKRSGDSSYNEQFF
NA,TRBV5-1,few,TRBJ1-6,TGCGCCAGCAGCTTGGGGCAGGGGATGCGTTCACCCCTCCACTTT,CASSLGQGMRSPLHF
TRBD2,TRBV7-2,NA,TRBJ2-2,TGTGCCAGCAGCCCCTTAGCGGGAGAGTTCACCGGGGAGCTGTTTTTT,CASSPLAGEFTGELFF
TRBD2,TRBV5-1,few,TRBJ2-3,TGCGCCAGCAGCTTGGAAGCTAGCGGGAGGACAGATACGCAGTATTTT,CASSLEASGRTDTQYF
NA,TRBV30,few,TRBJ1-5,TGTGCCTGGAGTGTACTGAAGAATCAGCCCCAGCATTTT,CAWSVLKNQPQHF
NA,TRBV25-1,NA,TRBJ2-3,TGTGCCAGCAGTGTCTCGGACAGACCCACAGATACGCAGTATTTT,CASSVSDRPTDTQYF